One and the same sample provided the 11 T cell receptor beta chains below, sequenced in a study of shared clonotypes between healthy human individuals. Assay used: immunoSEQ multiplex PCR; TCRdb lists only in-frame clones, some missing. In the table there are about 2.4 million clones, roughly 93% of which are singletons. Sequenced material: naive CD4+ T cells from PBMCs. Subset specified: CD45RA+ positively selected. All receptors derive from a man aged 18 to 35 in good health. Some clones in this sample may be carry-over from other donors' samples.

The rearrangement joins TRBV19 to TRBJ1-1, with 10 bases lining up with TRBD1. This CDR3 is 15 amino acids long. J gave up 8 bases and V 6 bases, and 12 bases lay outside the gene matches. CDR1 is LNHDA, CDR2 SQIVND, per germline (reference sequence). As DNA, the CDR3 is TGTGCCAGTAGAACCCGCCGGGACAGGGGAGCCGAAGCTTTCTTT. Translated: CASRTRRDRGAEAFF. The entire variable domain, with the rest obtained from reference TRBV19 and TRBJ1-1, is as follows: DGGITQSPKYLFRKEGQNVTLSCEQNLNHDAMYWYRQDPGQGLRLIYYSQIVNDFQKGDIAEGYSVSREKKESFPLTVTSAQKNPTAFYLCASRTRRDRGAEAFFGQGTRLTVV.

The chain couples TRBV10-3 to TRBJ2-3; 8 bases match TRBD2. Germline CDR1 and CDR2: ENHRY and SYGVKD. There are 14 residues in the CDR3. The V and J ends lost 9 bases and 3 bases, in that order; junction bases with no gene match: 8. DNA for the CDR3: TGTGCCATGGCGCAGCGGGAGTCGACAGATACGCAGTATTTT. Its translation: CAMAQRESTDTQYF.

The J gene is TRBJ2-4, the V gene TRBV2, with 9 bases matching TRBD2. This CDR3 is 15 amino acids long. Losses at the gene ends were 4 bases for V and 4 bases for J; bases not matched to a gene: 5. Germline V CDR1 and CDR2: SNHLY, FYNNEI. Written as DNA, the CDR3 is TGTGCCAGCAGTGTTACGCGGGAGGGGAAAAACATTCAGTACTTC. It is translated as CASSVTREGKNIQYF.

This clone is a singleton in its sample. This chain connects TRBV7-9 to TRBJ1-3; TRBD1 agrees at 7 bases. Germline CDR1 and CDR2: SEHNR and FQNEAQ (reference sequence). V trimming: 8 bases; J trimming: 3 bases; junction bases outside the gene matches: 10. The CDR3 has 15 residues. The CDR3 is CASGRRGGFGNTIYF. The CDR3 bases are TGTGCCAGCGGGCGAAGAGGGGGCTTTGGAAACACCATATATTTT.

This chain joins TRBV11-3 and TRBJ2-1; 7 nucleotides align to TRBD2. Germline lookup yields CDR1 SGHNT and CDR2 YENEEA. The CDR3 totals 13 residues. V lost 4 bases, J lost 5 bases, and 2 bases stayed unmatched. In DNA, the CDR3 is TGTGCCAGCAGCTCCGGGGGGAACAATGAGCAGTTCTTC. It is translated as CASSSGGNNEQFF. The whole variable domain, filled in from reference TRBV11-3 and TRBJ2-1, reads EAGVVQSPRYKIIEKKQPVAFWCNPISGHNTLYWYLQNLGQGPELLIRYENEEAVDDSQLPKDRFSAERLKGVDSTLKIQPAELGDSAVYLCASSSGGNNEQFFGPGTRLTVL.

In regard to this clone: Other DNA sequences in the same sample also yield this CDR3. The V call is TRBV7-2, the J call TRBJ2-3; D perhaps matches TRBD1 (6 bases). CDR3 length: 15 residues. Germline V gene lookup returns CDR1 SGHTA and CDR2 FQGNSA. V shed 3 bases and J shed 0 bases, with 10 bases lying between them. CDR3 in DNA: TGTGCCAGCAGCTTCACAGGGACAAGCACAGATACGCAGTATTTT. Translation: CASSFTGTSTDTQYF.

CDR3 bases: TGTGCCAGCAGCTTAGCACGTGGCCGCGTGGGAGATGGCTACACCTTC. Its translation is CASSLARGRVGDGYTF. The chain has TRBV7-9 and TRBJ1-2; no clear D gene. Trimming cost V 0 bases and J 6 bases, with 17 bases left between them. The CDR3 is made up of 16 amino acids. In germline, CDR1 is SEHNR, CDR2 FQNEAQ (reference sequence).

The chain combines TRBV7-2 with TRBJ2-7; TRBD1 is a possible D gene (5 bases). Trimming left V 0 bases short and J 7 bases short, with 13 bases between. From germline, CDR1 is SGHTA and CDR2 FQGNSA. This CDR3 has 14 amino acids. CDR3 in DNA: TGTGCCAGCAGCTTAGCAAGGGGTAACGTAGAGCAGTACTTC. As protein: CASSLARGNVEQYF. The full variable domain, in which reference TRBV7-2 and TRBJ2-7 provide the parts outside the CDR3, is GAGVSQSPSNKVTEKGKDVELRCDPISGHTALYWYRQSLGQGLEFLIYFQGNSAPDKSGLPSDRFSAERTGGSVSTLTIQRTQQEDSAVYLCASSLARGNVEQYFGPGTRLTVT.

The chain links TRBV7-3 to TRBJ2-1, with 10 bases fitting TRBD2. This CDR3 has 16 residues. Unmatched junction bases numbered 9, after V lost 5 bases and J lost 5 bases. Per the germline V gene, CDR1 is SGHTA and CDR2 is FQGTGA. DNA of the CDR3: TGTGCCAGCAGCCCCGGACTAGCGGCCTTCAACAATGAGCAGTTCTTC. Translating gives CASSPGLAAFNNEQFF.

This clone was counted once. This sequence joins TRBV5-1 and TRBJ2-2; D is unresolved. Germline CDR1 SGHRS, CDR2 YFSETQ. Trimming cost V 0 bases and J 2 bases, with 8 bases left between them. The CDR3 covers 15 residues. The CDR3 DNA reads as TGCGCCAGCAGCTTGGGGACCCACAACACCGGGGAGCTGTTTTTT. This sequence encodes CASSLGTHNTGELFF.

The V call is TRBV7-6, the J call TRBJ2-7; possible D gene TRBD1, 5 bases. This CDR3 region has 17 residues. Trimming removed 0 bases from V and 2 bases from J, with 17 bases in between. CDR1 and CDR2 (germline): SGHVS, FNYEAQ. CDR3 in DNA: TGTGCCAGCAGCTTAGCCATCTCGATGGCAGGGACCTACGAGCAGTACTTC. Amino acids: CASSLAISMAGTYEQYF.